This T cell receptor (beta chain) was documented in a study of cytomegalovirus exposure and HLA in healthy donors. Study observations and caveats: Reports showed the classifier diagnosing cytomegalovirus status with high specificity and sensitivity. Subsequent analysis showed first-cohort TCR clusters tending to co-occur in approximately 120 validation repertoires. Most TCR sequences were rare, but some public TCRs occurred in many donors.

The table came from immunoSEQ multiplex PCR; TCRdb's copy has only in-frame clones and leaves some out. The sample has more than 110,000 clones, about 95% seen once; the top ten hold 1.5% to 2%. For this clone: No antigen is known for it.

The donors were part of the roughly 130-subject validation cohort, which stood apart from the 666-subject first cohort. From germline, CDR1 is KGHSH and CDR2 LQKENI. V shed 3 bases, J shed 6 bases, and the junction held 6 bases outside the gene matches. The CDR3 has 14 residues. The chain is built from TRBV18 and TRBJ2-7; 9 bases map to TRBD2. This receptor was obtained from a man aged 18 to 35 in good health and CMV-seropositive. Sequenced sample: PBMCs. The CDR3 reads CASSPDSGSAEQYF. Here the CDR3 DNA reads TGTGCCAGCTCACCTGATAGCGGGAGTGCCGAGCAGTACTTC.